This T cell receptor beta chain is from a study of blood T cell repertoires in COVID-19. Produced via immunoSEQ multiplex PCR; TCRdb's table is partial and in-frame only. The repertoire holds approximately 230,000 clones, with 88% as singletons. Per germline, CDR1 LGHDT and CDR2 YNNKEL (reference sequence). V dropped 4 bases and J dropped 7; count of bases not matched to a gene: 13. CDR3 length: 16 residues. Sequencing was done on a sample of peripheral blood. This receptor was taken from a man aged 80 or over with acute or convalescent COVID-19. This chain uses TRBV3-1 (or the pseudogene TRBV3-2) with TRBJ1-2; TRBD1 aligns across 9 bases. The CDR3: CASSPVPGQGSSGYTF. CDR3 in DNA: TGTGCCAGCAGCCCCGTCCCGGGACAGGGTTCCTCTGGCTACACCTTC.